This TCR beta chain is from a study of OX40 agonist ivuxolimab in advanced cancers. Looking at the study overall: The mean age was approximately 60 years, ranging from 23 to 79, with more than 70% of participants male. General study findings and limits: In CD8+ T cells, expanded clones were on average more numerous than in CD4+.

Produced via immunoSEQ multiplex PCR; TCRdb's table is partial and in-frame only. Altogether over 45,000 clones are present, 84% being singletons, with the ten largest covering 0.55% to 0.65%. Patients were ruled out by autoimmune disease history or systemic immunosuppression. The sample holds a few counts of this clone. Its antigen is undetermined. Looked up from germline, CDR1 is GTSNPN and CDR2 is SVGIG (reference sequence). The CDR3 is 14 residues long. Trimming removed 2 bases from V and 0 bases from J, with 9 bases in between. The material sequenced was CD4+ or CD8+ T cells sorted from blood, taken in a trial of the OX40 agonist ivuxolimab. The chain uses TRBV30 and TRBJ2-3; TRBD2 is a possible D gene (6 bases). The TCR sequence derives from an adult with an advanced solid tumor such as melanoma, head and neck, liver or kidney cancer. CDR3 amino acids: CAWSQGLSTDTQYF. CDR3 in DNA: TGTGCCTGGAGTCAGGGACTCAGCACAGATACGCAGTATTTT.